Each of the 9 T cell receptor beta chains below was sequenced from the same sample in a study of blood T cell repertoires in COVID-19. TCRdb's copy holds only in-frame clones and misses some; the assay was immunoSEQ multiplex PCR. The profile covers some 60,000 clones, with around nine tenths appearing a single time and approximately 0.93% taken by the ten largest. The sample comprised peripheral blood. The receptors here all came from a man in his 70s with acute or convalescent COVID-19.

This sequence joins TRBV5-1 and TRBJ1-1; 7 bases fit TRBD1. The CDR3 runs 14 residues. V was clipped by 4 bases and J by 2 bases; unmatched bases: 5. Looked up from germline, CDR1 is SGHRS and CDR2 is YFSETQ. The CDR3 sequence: CASSLRQGNTEAFF. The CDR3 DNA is TGCGCCAGCAGCCTTCGACAGGGAAACACTGAAGCTTTCTTT.

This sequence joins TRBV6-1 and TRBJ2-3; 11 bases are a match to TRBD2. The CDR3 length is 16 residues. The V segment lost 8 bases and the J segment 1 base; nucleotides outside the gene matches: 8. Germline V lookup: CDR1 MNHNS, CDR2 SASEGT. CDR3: CASGGTSGSGTDTQYF. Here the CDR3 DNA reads TGTGCCAGCGGTGGGACTAGCGGTTCAGGCACAGATACGCAGTATTTT.

CDR3 bases: TGTGCCAGCAGTTTCGCTACTTCTGAAGCTTTCTTT. Protein: CASSFATSEAFF. This chain connects TRBV28 to TRBJ1-1; D gene uncertain. The length of the CDR3 is 12 residues. The germline gives CDR1 MDHEN, CDR2 SYDVKM. V shed 3 bases and J shed 6 bases, with 8 bases lying between them. Based on the CDR3 plus reference TRBV28 and TRBJ1-1, the full variable domain is DVKVTQSSRYLVKRTGEKVFLECVQDMDHENMFWYRQDPGLGLRLIYFSYDVKMKEKGDIPEGYSVSREKKERFSLILESASTNQTSMYLCASSFATSEAFFGQGTRLTVV.

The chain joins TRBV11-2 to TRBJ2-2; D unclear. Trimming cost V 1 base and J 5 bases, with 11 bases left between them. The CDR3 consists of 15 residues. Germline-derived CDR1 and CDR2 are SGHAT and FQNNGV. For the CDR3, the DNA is TGTGCCAGCAGCTTAGCTCAGGCCCGAACCGGGGAGCTGTTTTTT. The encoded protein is CASSLAQARTGELFF.

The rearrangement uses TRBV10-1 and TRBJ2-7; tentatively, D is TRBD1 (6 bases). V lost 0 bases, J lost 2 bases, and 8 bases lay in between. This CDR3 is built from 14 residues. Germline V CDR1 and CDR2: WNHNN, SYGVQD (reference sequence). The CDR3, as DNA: TGCGCCAGCAGTGAGTCGGACAGAACCTACGAGCAGTACTTC. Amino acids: CASSESDRTYEQYF.

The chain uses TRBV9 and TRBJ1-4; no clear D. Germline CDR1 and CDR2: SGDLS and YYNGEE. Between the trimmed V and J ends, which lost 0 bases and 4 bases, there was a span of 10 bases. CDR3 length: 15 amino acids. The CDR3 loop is CASSVGGSLNEKLFF. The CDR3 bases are TGTGCCAGCAGCGTAGGCGGCAGCCTTAATGAAAAACTGTTTTTT.

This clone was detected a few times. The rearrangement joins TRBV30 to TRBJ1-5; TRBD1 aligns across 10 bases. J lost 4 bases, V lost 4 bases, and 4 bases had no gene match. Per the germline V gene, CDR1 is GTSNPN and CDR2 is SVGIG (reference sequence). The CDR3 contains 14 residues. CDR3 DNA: TGTGCCTGGAACCCGGGACAGGGGAATCAGCCCCAGCATTTT. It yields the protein CAWNPGQGNQPQHF.

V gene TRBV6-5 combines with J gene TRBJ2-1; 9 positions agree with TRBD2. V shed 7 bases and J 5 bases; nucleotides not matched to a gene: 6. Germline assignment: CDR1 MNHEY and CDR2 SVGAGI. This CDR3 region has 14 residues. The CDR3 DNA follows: TGTGCCAGCACCCCCGGACTAGCGAACAATGAGCAGTTCTTC. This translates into CASTPGLANNEQFF.

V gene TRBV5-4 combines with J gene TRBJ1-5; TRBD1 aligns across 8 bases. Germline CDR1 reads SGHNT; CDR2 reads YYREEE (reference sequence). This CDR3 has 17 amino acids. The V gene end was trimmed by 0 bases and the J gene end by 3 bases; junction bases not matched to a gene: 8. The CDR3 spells CASSLALEQGVNQPQHF. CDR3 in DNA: TGTGCCAGCAGCTTGGCCCTTGAACAGGGGGTCAATCAGCCCCAGCATTTT.